Below are 7 T cell receptor beta chains sequenced from a single sample in a study of cytomegalovirus exposure and HLA in healthy donors. Use of 60 Vbeta and 13 Jbeta primers characterized the PCR. Only in-frame clones appear in the TCRdb table, and some are missing; sequencing was by immunoSEQ multiplex PCR. The sample holds roughly 110,000 clones, less than 85% seen once. Material: PBMCs. The receptor set was obtained from a man aged 55 to 70 in good health and CMV-seronegative.

The V gene is TRBV28, the J gene TRBJ1-2; weak D call: TRBD1 (6 bases). CDR3 length equals 13 residues. Germline loops: CDR1 MDHEN, CDR2 SYDVKM. The V and J ends lost 1 base and 7 bases respectively, with 10 bases between them. The CDR3 sequence is CASSLSGDGGYTF. The CDR3 region has the DNA TGTGCCAGCAGTTTATCAGGGGACGGTGGCTACACCTTC.

The chain has TRBV7-2 and TRBJ2-2; D might be TRBD1 (5 bases). CDR1 SGHTA and CDR2 FQGNSA come from the germline V gene. The CDR3 totals 16 residues. V was clipped by 4 bases and J by 4 bases, with 16 bases between them. CDR3 in amino acids: CASSSILGALTGELFF. CDR3 bases: TGTGCCAGCAGCTCCATCTTAGGGGCCCTCACCGGGGAGCTGTTTTTT.

The J gene is TRBJ2-3, the V gene TRBV2; 7 positions match TRBD2. V was clipped by 6 bases and J by 0 bases; unmatched bases: 6. In germline, CDR1 is SNHLY, CDR2 FYNNEI. This CDR3 is built from 15 residues. The CDR3 coding sequence is TGTGCCAGCAGGACATCTAGCGGTAGCACAGATACGCAGTATTTT. Translating it yields CASRTSSGSTDTQYF.

This clone showed up just once. The rearrangement links TRBV7-9 to TRBJ2-3; 9 bases align to TRBD2. The CDR3 covers 18 residues. CDR1 SEHNR and CDR2 FQNEAQ come from the germline V gene (reference sequence). The trim removed 0 bases at V and 0 bases at J, leaving 7 bases unmatched. CDR3 sequence: CASSLALGGGASTDTQYF. The CDR3 DNA is TGTGCCAGCAGCTTAGCGTTGGGCGGGGGGGCCAGCACAGATACGCAGTATTTT.

The chain couples TRBV2 to TRBJ2-5, with a weak D call TRBD1 (5 bases). Germline loops: CDR1 SNHLY, CDR2 FYNNEI. CDR3 length: 12 amino acids. With 8 bases removed from V and 5 bases from J, the gap between germline ends came to 12 bases. The CDR3 bases are TGTGCCAGCGGCGGCAGGGATGAGACCCAGTACTTC. It encodes CASGGRDETQYF.

J is TRBJ1-2 and V is TRBV4-1; a possible D gene is TRBD1 (6 bases). This CDR3 is built from 16 residues. Germline V lookup: CDR1 MGHRA, CDR2 YSYEKL. Trimming pared 0 bases from V and 5 bases from J, leaving 16 bases between. The chain's CDR3 is CASSQDGGRASYGYTF. Here the CDR3 DNA reads TGCGCCAGCAGCCAAGATGGGGGCAGGGCATCTTATGGCTACACCTTC.

The DNA for the CDR3 is TGTGCCAGCAGTCTCCTAGGGGGGGGGCCGTTCTACGAGCAGTACTTC. Its protein is CASSLLGGGPFYEQYF. The V gene is TRBV27, the J gene TRBJ2-7, with D possibly TRBD2 on 7 matching bases. The germline CDR1 and CDR2 sequences are MNHEY and SMNVEV (reference sequence). The CDR3 is made up of 16 amino acids. V was clipped by 5 bases and J by 3 bases, with 20 bases between them.